A single sample is the source of the 26 T cell receptor beta chains below, sequenced in a study of T cells in Graves' hyperthyroidism and ophthalmopathy. RNA transcripts were the template for amplifying TCR beta CDR3 regions. The HTBI primer set was used in a first-round RT-PCR of the TCR CDR3. TCRdb ran MiXCR on the multiplex PCR reads and lists one entry per CDR3 protein. The sample carries roughly 350,000 distinct CDR3 sequences, more than 11% recorded once. Input material: blood. Every receptor here comes from a woman in her twenties or thirties with Graves' hyperthyroidism.

This clonotype was observed at least ten times. In DNA, the CDR3 is TGTGCCAGCAACCCGGGGGGGACGAACACTGAAGCTTTCTTT. Residues: CASNPGGTNTEAFF. The chain uses TRBV9 and TRBJ1-1, with D possibly TRBD1 on 5 matching bases. This CDR3 comprises 14 residues. Deletions cut 6 bases from V and 1 base from J, with 13 bases between. CDR1 is SGDLS and CDR2 is YYNGEE in the germline V gene.

The sample holds many counts of this clonotype. This chain joins TRBV20-1 and TRBJ1-5; D not certain. Germline V gene sequence: CDR1 DFQATT, CDR2 SNEGSKA (reference sequence). V lost 5 bases, J lost 0 bases, and 8 bases lay in between. The CDR3 is 13 amino acids. The CDR3 loop reads CSARVDSNQPQHF. CDR3 DNA sequence: TGCAGTGCTCGGGTTGATAGCAATCAGCCCCAGCATTTT.

The V and J genes are TRBV19 and TRBJ2-4; D is perhaps TRBD1 (6 bases). V lost 6 bases and J lost 4, with 13 bases in between. The CDR3 is 14 amino acids. Germline V lookup: CDR1 LNHDA, CDR2 SQIVND (reference sequence). The CDR3 region is CASRSGTTKNIQYF. CDR3 in DNA: TGTGCCAGTAGGTCCGGGACAACTAAAAACATTCAGTACTTC.

This clonotype was detected ten times or more. The chain links TRBV20-1 to TRBJ1-5, with D possibly matching TRBD1 (5 bases). V was trimmed by 0 bases and J by 7 bases, leaving 16 bases between them. This CDR3 is built from 15 residues. The germline CDR1 and CDR2 sequences are DFQATT and SNEGSKA (reference sequence). CDR3: CSARDRMRGEQPQHF. CDR3 coding DNA: TGCAGTGCTAGAGATCGGATGAGGGGCGAGCAGCCCCAGCATTTT.

This clonotype was recorded many times. J is TRBJ1-1 and V is TRBV28; D is possibly TRBD1 (6 bases). The V gene lost 8 bases and the J gene lost 0 bases, with 19 bases spanning the gap. The CDR3 is 16 amino acids. The germline CDR1 and CDR2 sequences are MDHEN and SYDVKM. CDR3 loop: CASSLARGAMNTEAFF. In DNA, the CDR3 is TGTGCCAGCTCCCTTGCCCGGGGGGCGATGAACACTGAAGCTTTCTTT. Complete variable domain (other parts from reference TRBV28 and TRBJ1-1): DVKVTQSSRYLVKRTGEKVFLECVQDMDHENMFWYRQDPGLGLRLIYFSYDVKMKEKGDIPEGYSVSREKKERFSLILESASTNQTSMYLCASSLARGAMNTEAFFGQGTRLTVV.

The CDR3 bases are TGTGCCAGCAGCGAAGGTTTCGGCTACGAGCAGTACTTC. Its protein is CASSEGFGYEQYF. The chain combines TRBV12-3 or TRBV12-4 with TRBJ2-7; D call uncertain. V was cut by 6 bases and J by 3 bases, with 12 bases left in between. CDR3 length: 13 amino acids.

This clonotype was detected many times. V is TRBV6-5 and J is TRBJ2-1; perhaps TRBD1 as D (6 bases). The V gene's germline CDR1 is MNHEY and CDR2 SVGAGI. V lost 2 bases and J lost 7, with 9 bases in between. CDR3 size: 13 residues. The CDR3 sequence: CASSYGGGNEQFF. The CDR3 region has the DNA TGTGCCAGCAGTTACGGGGGCGGGAATGAGCAGTTCTTC.

The V gene is TRBV12-3 or TRBV12-4, the J gene TRBJ2-3, with 10 positions matching TRBD2. Unmatched junction bases numbered 9, after V lost 3 bases and J lost 6 bases. This CDR3 contains 16 residues. The CDR3, as DNA: TGTGCCAGCAGTTTTGACCTAGCGGGAGAGCGGGATACGCAGTATTTT. It encodes CASSFDLAGERDTQYF.

This clonotype was counted only a few times. The CDR3 bases are TGTGCCAGTAGTCCTACGCCGATCCCCGGGGAGCTGTTTTTT. This codes for CASSPTPIPGELFF. The chain carries TRBV19 and TRBJ2-2, with D unresolved. This CDR3 has 14 amino acids. V was shortened by 5 bases and J by 6 bases, with 13 bases between the two germline ends. Looked up from germline, CDR1 is LNHDA and CDR2 is SQIVND (reference sequence).

This clonotype has ten or more counts. The gene calls are TRBV20-1 and TRBJ1-2; 12 bases match TRBD1. The CDR3 runs 15 residues. Germline trimming cut 6 bases from V and 7 bases from J; bases unmatched to any gene: 12. Germline V gene sequence: CDR1 DFQATT, CDR2 SNEGSKA (reference sequence). For the CDR3, the DNA is TGCAGTGCGGAGCCTCCGGGACAGGGGGCTTTTGGCTACACCTTC. Its protein product is CSAEPPGQGAFGYTF.

This clonotype has just a few counts. The rearrangement uses TRBV5-6 and TRBJ2-7, with 8 bases that match TRBD1. The germline gives CDR1 SGHDT, CDR2 YYEEEE. The ends lost 0 bases at V and 1 base at J; junction bases unmatched: 3. This CDR3 region has 15 residues. The CDR3 DNA is TGTGCCAGCAGCTTGGTCGGGACAGGTTCCTACGAGCAGTACTTC. It encodes CASSLVGTGSYEQYF.

The chain is built from TRBV7-3 and TRBJ2-2; D may be TRBD1 (6 bases). Trimming removed 5 bases at V and 9 bases at J, with 13 bases between. The CDR3 is 13 amino acids. Germline V gene sequence: CDR1 SGHTA, CDR2 FQGTGA. CDR3 in amino acids: CASSVYRERELFF. Here the CDR3 DNA reads TGTGCCAGCAGCGTATACAGGGAACGGGAGCTGTTTTTT.

This clonotype has a count of ten or more. The chain links TRBV12-3 or TRBV12-4 to TRBJ2-7; 9 nucleotides line up with TRBD1. There are 15 residues in the CDR3. Trimming took 0 bases from V and 2 from J; bases not matched to a gene: 2. CDR3 amino acids: CASSLARDRAYEQYF. CDR3 DNA: TGTGCCAGCAGTTTAGCCCGGGACAGGGCCTACGAGCAGTACTTC.

This clonotype was detected a few times. Mismatch with germline at one junction end may stem from a read error. The chain carries TRBV20-1 and TRBJ1-1; D unresolved. The CDR3 has 13 residues. CDR1 is DFQATT and CDR2 is SNEGSKA in the germline V gene (reference sequence). CDR3 amino acids: CSPRENVNTEVFF. As DNA, the CDR3 is TGCAGCCCAAGGGAGAATGTGAACACTGAAGTTTTCTTT.

This clonotype showed up many times. The gene calls are TRBV28 and TRBJ2-5; 11 positions agree with TRBD1. The CDR3 loop spans 14 amino acids. J lost 4 bases, V lost 6 bases, and 4 bases had no gene match. Germline values: CDR1 MDHEN, CDR2 SYDVKM. CDR3 nucleotides: TGTGCCAGCAGGGACAGGGGGCCTGGAGAGACCCAGTACTTC. It yields the protein CASRDRGPGETQYF.

The chain has TRBV7-9 and TRBJ2-1, with D uncertain. CDR1 and CDR2 from the germline V gene are SEHNR and FQNEAQ (reference sequence). CDR3 size: 16 residues. Trimming pared 3 bases from V and 0 bases from J, leaving 12 bases between. The CDR3 DNA reads as TGTGCCAGCAGCTTGAGATATATGAACTCCTACAATGAGCAGTTCTTC. Encoded protein: CASSLRYMNSYNEQFF.

There are a few counts of this clonotype. J is TRBJ2-2 and V is TRBV9, with TRBD2 matching over 11 bases. Trimming at V came to 3 bases and at J to 6 bases, leaving 7 bases not matched to a gene. CDR1 and CDR2 (germline): SGDLS, YYNGEE. The CDR3 totals 16 residues. DNA for the CDR3: TGTGCCAGCAGCGCCCTTAGCGGGAGGGCCCCCGGGGAGCTGTTTTTT. Translating gives CASSALSGRAPGELFF.

This clonotype was counted many times. This chain joins TRBV9 and TRBJ1-2; D not resolved. The germline V gene encodes CDR1 SGDLS and CDR2 YYNGEE. The CDR3 totals 13 residues. V shed 0 bases and J shed 4 bases, with 7 bases lying between them. The CDR3 DNA reads as TGTGCCAGCAGCGTAGACAGAAGCTATGGCTACACCTTC. The encoded protein is CASSVDRSYGYTF. The variable domain in full, with the rest retrieved from reference TRBV9 and TRBJ1-2, is DSGVTQTPKHLITATGQRVTLRCSPRSGDLSVYWYQQSLDQGLQFLIQYYNGEERAKGNILERFSAQQFPDLHSELNLSSLELGDSALYFCASSVDRSYGYTFGSGTRLTVV.

This clonotype was recorded many times. The V and J genes are TRBV7-9 and TRBJ2-3; weak D call: TRBD2 (5 bases). CDR1 and CDR2 (germline): SEHNR, FQNEAQ (reference sequence). The CDR3 spans 15 residues. The V and J ends lost 4 bases and 0 bases respectively, with 11 bases between them. DNA of the CDR3: TGTGCCAGCAGCTCCGCCCTAGCTAGCACAGATACGCAGTATTTT. It yields the protein CASSSALASTDTQYF.

V usage is TRBV6-2 or TRBV6-3 and J usage is TRBJ2-4, with a tentative D call TRBD2 (5 bases). Germline CDR1 MNHEY, CDR2 SVGEGT. This CDR3 has 14 amino acids. V lost 0 bases, J lost 8 bases, and 11 bases lay in between. CDR3 sequence (DNA): TGTGCCAGCAGTTACTCGACTTCGGGGTACATTCAGTACTTC. Protein: CASSYSTSGYIQYF.

This clonotype was seen many times. The CDR3 sequence: CASDPVGGRSYNEQFF. The CDR3 nucleotides read TGTGCCAGCGATCCAGTAGGGGGGCGTTCCTACAATGAGCAGTTCTTC. The rearrangement links TRBV12-3 or TRBV12-4 to TRBJ2-1, with D tentatively TRBD1 or TRBD2 (6 bases each). This CDR3 is built from 16 residues. With 8 bases removed from V and 1 base from J, the gap between germline ends came to 18 bases.

The V gene is TRBV9, the J gene TRBJ2-7; TRBD2 matches at 13 bases. The CDR3 is made up of 15 amino acids. Germline V gives CDR1 SGDLS, CDR2 YYNGEE. The junction had 2 bases not matched to a gene; V was cut back by 2 bases and J by 3 bases. Here the CDR3 DNA reads TGTGCCAGCAGCGTGGGACTAGCGGGAATCTACGAGCAGTACTTC. Amino acids: CASSVGLAGIYEQYF.

Many counts were recorded for this clonotype. V and J are TRBV28 and TRBJ2-6, with 8 nucleotides matching TRBD1. The V and J ends lost 4 bases and 4 bases, in that order; junction bases with no gene match: 6. Per germline, CDR1 MDHEN and CDR2 SYDVKM. This CDR3 is 16 amino acids long. CDR3 residues: CASSYQGASGANVLTF. The DNA for the CDR3 is TGTGCCAGCAGTTACCAGGGGGCATCAGGGGCCAACGTCCTGACTTTC.

This clonotype showed up many times. The chain carries TRBV11-2 and TRBJ2-4; 10 nucleotides align to TRBD1. This CDR3 region has 16 residues. V lost 4 bases, J lost 1 base, and 4 bases stayed unmatched. Per germline, CDR1 SGHAT and CDR2 FQNNGV. CDR3: CASSSGQGTAKNIQYF. The DNA for the CDR3 is TGTGCCAGCAGCTCGGGACAGGGGACCGCCAAAAACATTCAGTACTTC.

The table lists this clonotype with many counts. V usage is TRBV28 and J usage is TRBJ1-1; D call uncertain. Per germline, CDR1 MDHEN and CDR2 SYDVKM. This CDR3 spans 13 amino acids. V was cut by 3 bases and J by 8 bases, with 13 bases left in between. CDR3 residues: CASSLGYPKEAFF. CDR3 sequence (DNA): TGTGCCAGCAGTTTGGGCTATCCCAAGGAAGCTTTCTTT.

This clonotype occurred a few times. A much larger clone differs by one base, so this may be a read error. This likely comes from a read error, as the CDR3 has no conserved phenylalanine or tryptophan at its end. This chain joins TRBV11-1 and TRBJ2-5; 10 positions agree with TRBD1. V lost 4 bases to trimming and J lost 6 bases; unmatched junction nucleotides: 5. The CDR3 is 14 residues long. Per germline, CDR1 SGHAT and CDR2 FQDESV (reference sequence). The CDR3 nucleotides are TGTGCCAGCAGCTACGACAGGGGGCTGAAGACCCAGTACCTC. This translates into CASSYDRGLKTQYL.